What follows describes a single T cell receptor beta chain. Its target is unknown. The data stem from a study of cytomegalovirus exposure and HLA in healthy donors. The study's findings and limits: With high specificity and sensitivity, the classifier reportedly diagnosed cytomegalovirus status.

PCR primers comprised 60 Vbeta and 13 Jbeta primers. TCRdb's table, derived via immunoSEQ multiplex PCR, lists solely in-frame clones and lacks some. The data hold hundreds of thousands of clones, with around 66% observed a single time. Germline V gives CDR1 LNHDA, CDR2 SQIVND (reference sequence). The CDR3 covers 15 residues. V dropped 11 bases and J dropped 4; count of bases not matched to a gene: 10. This receptor was identified in a female donor in good health and CMV-seronegative. Sequencing used PBMCs. V and J are TRBV19 and TRBJ2-2; 10 bases are shared with TRBD2. The DNA of the CDR3 is TGTGCCGCGGTGAGCGGGAGGGCCGGCACCGGGGAGCTGTTTTTT. Protein product: CAAVSGRAGTGELFF.